Listed here are 14 T cell receptor beta chains from one sample, sequenced in a study of cytomegalovirus exposure and HLA in healthy donors. PCR employed 60 Vbeta and 13 Jbeta primers. Clones were sequenced by immunoSEQ multiplex PCR, and TCRdb holds only the in-frame ones, with some missing. Among 100,000 or so clones listed, around 75% were seen once. The sequenced material came from PBMCs. These receptors originate from a middle-aged man in good health and CMV-seronegative.

The chain has TRBV27 and TRBJ1-2; D is undetermined. V was pared by 4 bases and J by 0 bases, with 6 bases between. The CDR3 covers 13 residues. CDR1 is MNHEY, CDR2 SMNVEV, per germline (reference sequence). In nucleotides, the CDR3 is TGTGCCAGCAGTTACGGGACTAACTATGGCTACACCTTC. It translates to CASSYGTNYGYTF.

This clone was seen a handful of times. The rearrangement uses TRBV5-8 and TRBJ1-1; 9 nucleotides align to TRBD1. Germline V gives CDR1 SGHTS, CDR2 YDEGEE. This CDR3 is built from 15 residues. V trimming: 4 bases; J trimming: 4 bases; junction bases outside the gene matches: 8. The CDR3 nucleotides read TGTGCCAGCAGCCGTGGGACAGGGCCGTTCACTGAAGCTTTCTTT. Its protein product is CASSRGTGPFTEAFF.

V is TRBV6-5 and J is TRBJ1-3; 7 bases are shared with TRBD1. CDR1 and CDR2 (germline): MNHEY, SVGAGI. With 2 bases clipped from V and 4 bases from J, the junction kept 2 bases outside the gene matches. The CDR3 is 14 amino acids. The CDR3 DNA sequence: TGTGCCAGCAGTTACGGGACAGCCGGAAACACCATATATTTT. The encoded protein is CASSYGTAGNTIYF.

The chain links TRBV6-5 to TRBJ2-7, with a tentative D call TRBD2 (5 bases). The CDR3 sequence is 13 residues long. V lost 6 bases and J lost 1, with 10 bases in between. Germline loops: CDR1 MNHEY, CDR2 SVGAGI. CDR3 DNA: TGTGCCAGCAGGGACTCATCTTCCTACGAGCAGTACTTC. This codes for CASRDSSSYEQYF.

This clone was seen more than once but under ten times. The chain carries TRBV2 and TRBJ1-5; 8 nucleotides align to TRBD1. CDR1 and CDR2 from the germline V gene are SNHLY and FYNNEI. Trimming removed 1 base from V and 7 bases from J; junction bases left unmatched: 3. The CDR3 is 14 amino acids. The DNA for the CDR3 is TGTGCCAGCAGTGAAGGGACAGGGTCCCAGCCCCAGCATTTT. Translation gives CASSEGTGSQPQHF.

This clone was seen a few times. Here the CDR3 reads CASSSGQGRANTEAFF. DNA for the CDR3: TGTGCCAGCAGCTCGGGACAGGGGAGGGCGAACACTGAAGCTTTCTTT. The chain couples TRBV7-9 to TRBJ1-1; 10 bases match TRBD1. The CDR3 runs 16 residues. The V and J ends lost 4 bases and 1 base, in that order; junction bases with no gene match: 6. The V gene's germline CDR1 is SEHNR and CDR2 FQNEAQ (reference sequence).

The gene calls are TRBV4-1 and TRBJ2-5; a possible D gene is TRBD1 (6 bases). The germline gives CDR1 MGHRA, CDR2 YSYEKL. V lost 4 bases, J lost 2 bases, and 17 bases lay in between. This CDR3 contains 16 residues. In DNA form, the CDR3 reads TGCGCCAGCAGCCGAACGGGACAACCGAAGCAAGAGACCCAGTACTTC. Protein: CASSRTGQPKQETQYF.

This clone was detected only a few times. J is TRBJ2-2 and V is TRBV19; no definite D call. CDR1 and CDR2 (germline): LNHDA, SQIVND (reference sequence). V lost 2 bases, J lost 1 base, and 2 bases lay in between. CDR3 length: 13 amino acids. The CDR3 nucleotides are TGTGCCAGTAGTATACTGAACACCGGGGAGCTGTTTTTT. Its translation is CASSILNTGELFF.

In this sample, this clone turned up a few times. Here the CDR3 reads CAWSVKAGGYEQYF. In DNA form, the CDR3 reads TGTGCCTGGAGTGTCAAAGCGGGAGGGTACGAGCAGTACTTC. The V gene is TRBV30, the J gene TRBJ2-7; 10 bases are shared with TRBD2. The V gene's germline CDR1 is GTSNPN and CDR2 SVGIG (reference sequence). V was clipped by 0 bases and J by 4 bases; unmatched bases: 3. This CDR3 has 14 residues.

This chain connects TRBV5-4 to TRBJ2-7, with 12 positions matching TRBD1. V was clipped by 0 bases and J by 3 bases; unmatched bases: 4. This CDR3 is built from 16 residues. Germline CDR1 SGHNT, CDR2 YYREEE (reference sequence). The CDR3 loop is CASSLAGTGGVYEQYF. The CDR3 coding sequence is TGTGCCAGCAGCTTGGCCGGGACAGGGGGCGTCTACGAGCAGTACTTC.

The chain recombines TRBV2 with TRBJ2-6; tentatively, D is TRBD1 (5 bases). V lost 3 bases, J lost 4 bases, and 19 bases lay in between. The germline gives CDR1 SNHLY, CDR2 FYNNEI. The CDR3 contains 18 residues. CDR3 amino acids: CASSDMGPISEGANVLTF. The CDR3 bases are TGTGCCAGCAGTGATATGGGGCCTATCTCGGAAGGGGCCAACGTCCTGACTTTC.

The J gene is TRBJ1-1, the V gene TRBV10-3, with D perhaps matching TRBD1 (5 bases). This CDR3 is built from 12 residues. Trimming stripped 8 bases from V and 1 base from J, with 8 bases between. In germline, CDR1 is ENHRY, CDR2 SYGVKD. As DNA, the CDR3 is TGTGCCATCTTGGGGCCGAACACTGAAGCTTTCTTT. It specifies CAILGPNTEAFF.

The rearrangement uses TRBV12-5 and TRBJ2-2; no reliable D call. CDR1 is LGHNT, CDR2 FRNRAP, per germline. The CDR3 sequence is 13 residues long. Trimming removed 5 bases at V and 6 bases at J, with 10 bases between. The CDR3 reads CASGTRQAGELFF. The CDR3, as DNA: TGTGCTAGTGGTACAAGACAAGCCGGGGAGCTGTTTTTT.

The chain uses TRBV28 and TRBJ1-6; no definite D call. Germline CDR1 and CDR2: MDHEN and SYDVKM. This CDR3 comprises 12 residues. V was cut by 3 bases and J by 9 bases, with 6 bases left in between. For the CDR3, the DNA is TGTGCCAGCAGTTTCCGGGGTTCACCCCTCCACTTT. Protein product: CASSFRGSPLHF.